The text below deals with one T cell receptor (beta chain). The data stem from a study of blood T cell repertoires in COVID-19. For the study at large: Both acute and convalescent COVID-19 samples were obtained from the United States, Italy and Spain. From T cells, B-cell-depleted T cells, or PBMCs came the material, which was cDNA or gDNA.

As originally analysed: Quantification of nucleated cells was approximated via reference gene primer amplification. Using immunoSEQ multiplex PCR, the repertoire was profiled, and TCRdb retains in-frame clones only, with some absent. Clone size and the V and J calls come from that table; the DNA yielded D and trimming. The sample lists approximately 140,000 clones, around 84% seen once, with around 40% in the top ten. Sequenced input: peripheral blood. This clonotype originated in a human donor in a cohort sampled during active COVID-19.

The CDR3 DNA reads as TGTGCCAGTAGTATCCCGTATTCTAACTATGGCTACACCTTC. Protein sequence: CASSIPYSNYGYTF. The rearrangement uses TRBV19 and TRBJ1-2; D gene unclear. This CDR3 has 14 amino acids. V was pared by 3 bases and J by 0 bases, with 8 bases between. Germline V CDR1 and CDR2: LNHDA, SQIVND (reference sequence).